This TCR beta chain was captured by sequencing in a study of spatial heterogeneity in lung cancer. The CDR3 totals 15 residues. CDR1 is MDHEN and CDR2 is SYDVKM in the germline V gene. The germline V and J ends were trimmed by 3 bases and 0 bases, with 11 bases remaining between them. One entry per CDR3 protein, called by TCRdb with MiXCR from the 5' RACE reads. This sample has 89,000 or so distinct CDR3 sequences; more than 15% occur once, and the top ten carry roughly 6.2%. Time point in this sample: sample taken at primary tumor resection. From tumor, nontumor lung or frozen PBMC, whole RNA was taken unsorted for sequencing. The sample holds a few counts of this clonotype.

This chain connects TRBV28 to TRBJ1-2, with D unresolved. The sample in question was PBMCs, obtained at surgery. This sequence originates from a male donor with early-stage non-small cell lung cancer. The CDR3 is CASSLRAPPNYGYTF. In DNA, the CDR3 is TGTGCCAGCAGTTTGAGGGCACCACCTAACTATGGCTACACCTTC.